The 5 T cell receptor beta chains below were found in one sample sequenced in a study of post-analysis software for immune sequencing data. These receptors have no identified antigens. The study, taken as a whole, reports: Relative to controls, patients had 5 or 6 TRBV segments at higher frequency, with TRBV5-6, TRBV5-1 and TRBV20-1 among these.

cDNA libraries of TCR beta carried unique molecular identifiers. TCRdb recomputed calls from the PCR reads with MiXCR, one row per CDR3 protein. The sample has about 400,000 distinct CDR3 sequences; 30% to 45% are singletons. Sequenced sample: blood. The receptors derive from a girl aged 10 to 17 with multiple sclerosis.

This clonotype has only a few counts. The chain has TRBV29-1 and TRBJ2-5; TRBD2 might be the D (5 bases). The CDR3 has 14 amino acids. The V end was cut by 1 base, the J end by 2 bases, with 11 bases between. Germline V gene sequence: CDR1 SQVTM, CDR2 ANQGSEA. The CDR3 DNA is TGCAGCGTTGAAGTCCCACGGGGTCAAGAGACCCAGTACTTC. Translation gives CSVEVPRGQETQYF.

This clonotype was picked up a small number of times. The chain is built from TRBV5-1 and TRBJ1-5; possible D gene TRBD1, 6 bases. CDR1 and CDR2 from the germline V gene are SGHRS and YFSETQ. The CDR3 is 17 amino acids. Trimming removed 0 bases at V and 5 bases at J, with 18 bases between. The CDR3 sequence: CASSLVPIQGGYQPQHF. In DNA form, the CDR3 reads TGCGCCAGCAGCTTGGTACCTATACAGGGTGGGTATCAGCCCCAGCATTTT. Full variable domain (rest looked up from reference TRBV5-1 and TRBJ1-5): KAGVTQTPRYLIKTRGQQVTLSCSPISGHRSVSWYQQTPGQGLQFLFEYFSETQRNKGNFPGRFSGRQFSNSRSEMNVSTLELGDSALYLCASSLVPIQGGYQPQHFGDGTRLSIL.

This clonotype was seen a handful of times. In DNA, the CDR3 is TGCAGTGCTAGAGATCAAAGCTCCTATAATTCACCCCTCCACTTT. As protein: CSARDQSSYNSPLHF. V is TRBV20-1 and J is TRBJ1-6; no definite D call. Germline CDR1 and CDR2: DFQATT and SNEGSKA (reference sequence). The ends were cut back, 0 bases at V and 0 bases at J, with 6 bases in the middle. This CDR3 comprises 15 residues.

The V gene is TRBV3-1, the J gene TRBJ1-6; no definite D call. The V and J ends lost 3 bases and 8 bases respectively, with 11 bases between them. The CDR3 spans 14 residues. Germline V CDR1 and CDR2: LGHDT, YNNKEL (reference sequence). The CDR3 DNA reads TGTGCCAGCAGCCAGGCGGACGGCCATTCACCCCTCCACTTT. This encodes CASSQADGHSPLHF. The variable domain in full, with the rest retrieved from reference TRBV3-1 and TRBJ1-6, is DTAVSQTPKYLVTQMGNDKSIKCEQNLGHDTMYWYKQDSKKFLKIMFSYNNKELIINETVPNRFSPKSPDKAHLNLHINSLELGDSAVYFCASSQADGHSPLHFGNGTRLTVT.

This clonotype showed up just a few times. J is TRBJ2-5 and V is TRBV7-2; unclear D gene. The DNA matches TRBJ2-7 better at its end, which makes the J call doubtful. Germline V gene lookup returns CDR1 SGHTA and CDR2 FQGNSA. The CDR3 has 11 residues. The CDR3 loop is CASSFLGEQYF. CDR3 nucleotides: TGTGCCAGCAGCTTTTTGGGCGAGCAGTACTTC.